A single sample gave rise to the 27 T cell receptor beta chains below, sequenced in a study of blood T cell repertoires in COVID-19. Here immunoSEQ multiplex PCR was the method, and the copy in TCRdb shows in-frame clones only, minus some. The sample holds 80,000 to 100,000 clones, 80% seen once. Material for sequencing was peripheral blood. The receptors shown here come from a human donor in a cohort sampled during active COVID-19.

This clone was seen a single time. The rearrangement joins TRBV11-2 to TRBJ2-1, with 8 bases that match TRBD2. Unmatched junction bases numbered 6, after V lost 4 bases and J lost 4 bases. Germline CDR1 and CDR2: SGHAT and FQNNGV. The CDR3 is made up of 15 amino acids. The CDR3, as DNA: TGTGCCAGCAGCTCCGCGGCGGGGGGATACAATGAGCAGTTCTTC. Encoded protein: CASSSAAGGYNEQFF.

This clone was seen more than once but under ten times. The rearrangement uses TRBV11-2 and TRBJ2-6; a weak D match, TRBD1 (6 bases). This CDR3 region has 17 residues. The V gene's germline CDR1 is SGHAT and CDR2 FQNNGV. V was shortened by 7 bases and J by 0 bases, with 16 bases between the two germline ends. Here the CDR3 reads CASKTSRGDSGANVLTF. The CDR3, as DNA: TGTGCCAGCAAAACTTCCAGGGGAGACTCTGGGGCCAACGTCCTGACTTTC.

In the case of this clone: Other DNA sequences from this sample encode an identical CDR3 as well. CDR3 DNA sequence: TGCGCCAGCAGCTTCGGGGACAGGGGAACAGATACGCAGTATTTT. Protein product: CASSFGDRGTDTQYF. The chain is built from TRBV5-1 and TRBJ2-3; 10 bases agree with TRBD1. The CDR3 is 15 residues long. Germline V lookup: CDR1 SGHRS, CDR2 YFSETQ. With V trimmed by 2 bases and J by 3 bases, 3 bases remained unmatched.

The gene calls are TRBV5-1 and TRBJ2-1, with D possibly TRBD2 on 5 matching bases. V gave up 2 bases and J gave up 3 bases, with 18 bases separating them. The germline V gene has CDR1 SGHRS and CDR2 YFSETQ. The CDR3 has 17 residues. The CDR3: CASSFQPLDTSYNEQFF. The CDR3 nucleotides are TGCGCCAGCAGCTTCCAACCTCTCGATACTAGCTACAATGAGCAGTTCTTC. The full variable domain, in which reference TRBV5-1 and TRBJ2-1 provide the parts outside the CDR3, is KAGVTQTPRYLIKTRGQQVTLSCSPISGHRSVSWYQQTPGQGLQFLFEYFSETQRNKGNFPGRFSGRQFSNSRSEMNVSTLELGDSALYLCASSFQPLDTSYNEQFFGPGTRLTVL.

CDR3 DNA sequence: TGTGCCAGCAGCTACTGGGGGGCCGGGGAGCTGTTTTTT. Translated, it gives CASSYWGAGELFF. The V call is TRBV11-2, the J call TRBJ2-2, with D possibly TRBD2 on 6 matching bases. The CDR3 spans 13 residues. CDR1 is SGHAT, CDR2 FQNNGV, per germline. The V and J ends lost 4 bases and 6 bases respectively, with 9 bases between them.

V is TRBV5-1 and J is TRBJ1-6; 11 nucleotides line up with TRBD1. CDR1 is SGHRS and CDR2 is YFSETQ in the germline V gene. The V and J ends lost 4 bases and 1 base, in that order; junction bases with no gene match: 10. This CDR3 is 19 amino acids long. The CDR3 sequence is CASSGQPDRGLSYNSPLHF. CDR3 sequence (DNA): TGCGCCAGCAGCGGTCAACCGGACAGGGGGCTTTCCTATAATTCACCCCTCCACTTT.

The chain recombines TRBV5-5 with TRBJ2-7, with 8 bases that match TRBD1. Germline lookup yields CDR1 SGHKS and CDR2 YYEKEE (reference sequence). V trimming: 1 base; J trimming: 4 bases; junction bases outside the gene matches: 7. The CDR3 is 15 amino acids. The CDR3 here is CASSLFTGGRYEQYF. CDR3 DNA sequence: TGTGCCAGCAGCTTGTTCACAGGGGGTCGGTACGAGCAGTACTTC. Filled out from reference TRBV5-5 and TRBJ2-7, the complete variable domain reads DAGVTQSPTHLIKTRGQQVTLRCSPISGHKSVSWYQQVLGQGPQFIFQYYEKEERGRGNFPDRFSARQFPNYSSELNVNALLLGDSALYLCASSLFTGGRYEQYFGPGTRLTVT.

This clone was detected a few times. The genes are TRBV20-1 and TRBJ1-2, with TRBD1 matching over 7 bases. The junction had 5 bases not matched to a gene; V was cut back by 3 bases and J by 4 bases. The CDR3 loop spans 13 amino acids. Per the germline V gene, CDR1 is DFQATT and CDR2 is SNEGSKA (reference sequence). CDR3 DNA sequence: TGCAGTGCTAGTTCTGAGGGGGCCTATGGCTACACCTTC. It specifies CSASSEGAYGYTF.

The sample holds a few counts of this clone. This CDR3 is CASSPRTGGGQPQHF. DNA for the CDR3: TGCGCCAGCAGCCCCCGGACAGGGGGTGGTCAGCCCCAGCATTTT. The gene calls are TRBV4-1 and TRBJ1-5, with TRBD1 identical over 10 bases. This CDR3 contains 15 residues. The germline V gene encodes CDR1 MGHRA and CDR2 YSYEKL. The V gene end was trimmed by 4 bases and the J gene end by 6 bases; junction bases not matched to a gene: 6.

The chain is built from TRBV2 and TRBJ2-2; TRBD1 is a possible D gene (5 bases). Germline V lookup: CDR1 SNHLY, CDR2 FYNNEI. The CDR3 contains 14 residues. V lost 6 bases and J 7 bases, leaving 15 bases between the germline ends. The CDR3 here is CASSGQGFGGELFF. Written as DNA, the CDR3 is TGTGCCAGCAGCGGTCAGGGATTTGGCGGGGAGCTGTTTTTT. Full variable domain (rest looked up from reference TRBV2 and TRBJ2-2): EPEVTQTPSHQVTQMGQEVILRCVPISNHLYFYWYRQILGQKVEFLVSFYNNEISEKSEIFDDQFSVERPDGSNFTLKIRSTKLEDSAMYFCASSGQGFGGELFFGEGSRLTVL.

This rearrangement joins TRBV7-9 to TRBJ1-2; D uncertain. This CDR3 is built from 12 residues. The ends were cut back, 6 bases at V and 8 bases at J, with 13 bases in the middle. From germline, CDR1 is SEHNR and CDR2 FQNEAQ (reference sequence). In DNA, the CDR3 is TGTGCCAGCAGTTTTGGGGAGAGAGGCTACACCTTC. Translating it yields CASSFGERGYTF.

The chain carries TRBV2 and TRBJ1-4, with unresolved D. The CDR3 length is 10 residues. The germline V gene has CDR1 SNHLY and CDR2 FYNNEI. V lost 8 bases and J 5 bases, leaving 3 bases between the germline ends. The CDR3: CASSNEKLFF. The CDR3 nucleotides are TGTGCCAGCTCGAATGAAAAACTGTTTTTT.

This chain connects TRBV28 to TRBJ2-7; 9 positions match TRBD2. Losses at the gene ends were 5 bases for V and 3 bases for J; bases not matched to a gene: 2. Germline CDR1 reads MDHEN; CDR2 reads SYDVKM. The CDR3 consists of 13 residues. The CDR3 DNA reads TGTGCCAGCAGTCTAGCGGGATTCTACGAGCAGTACTTC. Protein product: CASSLAGFYEQYF.

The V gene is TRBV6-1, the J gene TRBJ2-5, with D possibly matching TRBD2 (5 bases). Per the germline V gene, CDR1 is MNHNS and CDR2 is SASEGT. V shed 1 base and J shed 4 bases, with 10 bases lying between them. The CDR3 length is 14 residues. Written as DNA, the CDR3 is TGTGCCAGCAGTGAAGTGAGGGTTGGAGAGACCCAGTACTTC. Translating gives CASSEVRVGETQYF.

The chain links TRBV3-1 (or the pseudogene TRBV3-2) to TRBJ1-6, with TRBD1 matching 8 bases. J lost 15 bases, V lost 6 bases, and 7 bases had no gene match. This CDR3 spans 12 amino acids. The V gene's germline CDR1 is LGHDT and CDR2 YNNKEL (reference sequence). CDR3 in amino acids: CASSLGQGILHF. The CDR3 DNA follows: TGTGCCAGCAGTCTAGGACAGGGCATCCTCCACTTT.

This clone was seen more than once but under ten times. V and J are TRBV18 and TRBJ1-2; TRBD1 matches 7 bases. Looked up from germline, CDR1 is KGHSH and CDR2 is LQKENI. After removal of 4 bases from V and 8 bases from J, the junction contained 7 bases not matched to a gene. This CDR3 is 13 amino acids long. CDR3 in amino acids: CASSQDPGGGYTF. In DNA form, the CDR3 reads TGTGCCAGCTCACAGGACCCAGGGGGAGGCTACACCTTC.

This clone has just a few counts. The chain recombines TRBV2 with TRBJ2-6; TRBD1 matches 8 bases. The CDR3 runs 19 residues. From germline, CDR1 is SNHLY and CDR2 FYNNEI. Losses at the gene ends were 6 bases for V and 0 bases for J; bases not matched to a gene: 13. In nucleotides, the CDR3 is TGTGCCAGCAGGGCCCGGGACAGGCTGTTTAACTCTGGGGCCAACGTCCTGACTTTC. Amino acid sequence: CASRARDRLFNSGANVLTF.

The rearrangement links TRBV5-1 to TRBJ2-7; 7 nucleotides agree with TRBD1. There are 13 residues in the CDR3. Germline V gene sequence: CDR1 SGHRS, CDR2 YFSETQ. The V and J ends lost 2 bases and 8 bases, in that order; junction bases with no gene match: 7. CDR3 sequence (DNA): TGCGCCAGCAGCTTCCAACCGACAGGGAAGCAGTACTTC. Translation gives CASSFQPTGKQYF.

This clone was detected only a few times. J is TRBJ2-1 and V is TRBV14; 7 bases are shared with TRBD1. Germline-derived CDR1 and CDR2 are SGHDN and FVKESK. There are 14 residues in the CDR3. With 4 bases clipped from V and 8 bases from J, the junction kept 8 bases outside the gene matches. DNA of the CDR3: TGTGCCAGCAGCCGTCAGACAGGGCTAGATGAGCAGTTCTTC. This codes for CASSRQTGLDEQFF. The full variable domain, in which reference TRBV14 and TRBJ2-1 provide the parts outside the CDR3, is EAGVTQFPSHSVIEKGQTVTLRCDPISGHDNLYWYRRVMGKEIKFLLHFVKESKQDESGMPNNRFLAERTGGTYSTLKVQPAELEDSGVYFCASSRQTGLDEQFFGPGTRLTVL.

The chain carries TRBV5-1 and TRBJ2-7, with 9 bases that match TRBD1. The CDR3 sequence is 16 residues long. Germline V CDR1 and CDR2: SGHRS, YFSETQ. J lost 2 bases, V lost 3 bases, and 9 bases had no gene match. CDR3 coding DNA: TGCGCCAGCAGCTCTATGGGACAGGGTGGTACCTACGAGCAGTACTTC. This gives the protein CASSSMGQGGTYEQYF.

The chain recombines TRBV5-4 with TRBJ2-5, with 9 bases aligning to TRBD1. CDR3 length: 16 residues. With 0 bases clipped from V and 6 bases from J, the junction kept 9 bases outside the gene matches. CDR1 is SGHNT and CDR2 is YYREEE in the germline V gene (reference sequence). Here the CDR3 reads CASSLASDRGGKTQYF. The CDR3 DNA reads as TGTGCCAGCAGCTTGGCTTCGGACAGGGGCGGGAAGACCCAGTACTTC.

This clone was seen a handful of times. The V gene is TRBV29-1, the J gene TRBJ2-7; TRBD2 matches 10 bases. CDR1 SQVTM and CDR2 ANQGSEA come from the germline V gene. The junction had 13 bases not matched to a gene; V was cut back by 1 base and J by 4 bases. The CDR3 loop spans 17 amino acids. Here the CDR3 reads CSVEGGLAGDSGYEQYF. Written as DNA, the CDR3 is TGCAGCGTTGAAGGGGGGCTAGCGGGGGACTCAGGGTACGAGCAGTACTTC.

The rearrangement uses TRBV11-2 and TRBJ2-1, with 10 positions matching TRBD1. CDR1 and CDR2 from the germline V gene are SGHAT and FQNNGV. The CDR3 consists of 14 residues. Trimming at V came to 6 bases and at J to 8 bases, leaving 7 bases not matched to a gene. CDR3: CASSSGTGVHEQFF. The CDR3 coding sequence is TGTGCCAGCAGTTCCGGGACAGGGGTTCATGAGCAGTTCTTC.

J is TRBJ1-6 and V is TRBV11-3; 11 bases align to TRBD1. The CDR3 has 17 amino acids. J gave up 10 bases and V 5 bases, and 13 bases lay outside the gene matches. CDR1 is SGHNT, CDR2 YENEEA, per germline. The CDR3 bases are TGTGCCAGCAGCCGGGGGACAGGGGGACGGGCCGGGTCACCCCTCCACTTT. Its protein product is CASSRGTGGRAGSPLHF.

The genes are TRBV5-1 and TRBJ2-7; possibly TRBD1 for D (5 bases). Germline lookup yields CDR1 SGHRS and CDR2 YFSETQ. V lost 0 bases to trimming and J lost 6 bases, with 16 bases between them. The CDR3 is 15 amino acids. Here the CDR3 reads CASSLGQNLVGEQYF. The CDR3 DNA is TGCGCCAGCAGCTTGGGACAGAACTTAGTTGGCGAGCAGTACTTC.

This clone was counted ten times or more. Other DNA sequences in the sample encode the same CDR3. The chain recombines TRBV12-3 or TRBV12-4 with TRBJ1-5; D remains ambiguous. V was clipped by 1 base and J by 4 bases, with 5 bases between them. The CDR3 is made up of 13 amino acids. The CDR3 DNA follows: TGTGCCAGCAGTTTAGGGCGGAATCAGCCCCAGCATTTT. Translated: CASSLGRNQPQHF.

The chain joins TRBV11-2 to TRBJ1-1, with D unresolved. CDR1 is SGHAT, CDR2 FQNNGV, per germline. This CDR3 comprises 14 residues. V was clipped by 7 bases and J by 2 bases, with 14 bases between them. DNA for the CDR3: TGTGCCAGCACCCCCCAGAATACAAACACTGAAGCTTTCTTT. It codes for CASTPQNTNTEAFF.